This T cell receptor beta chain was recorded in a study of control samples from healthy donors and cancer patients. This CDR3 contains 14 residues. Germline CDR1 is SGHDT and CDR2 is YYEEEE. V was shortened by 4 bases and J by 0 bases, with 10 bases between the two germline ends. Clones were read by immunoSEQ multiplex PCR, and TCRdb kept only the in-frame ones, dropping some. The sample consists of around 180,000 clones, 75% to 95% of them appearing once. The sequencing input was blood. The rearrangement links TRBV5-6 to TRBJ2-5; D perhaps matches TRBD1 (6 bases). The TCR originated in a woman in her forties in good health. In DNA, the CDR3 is TGTGCCAGCAGCGTCGACAGGCACCAAGAGACCCAGTACTTC. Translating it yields CASSVDRHQETQYF.